Listed below are T cell receptor beta chains from one sample, sequenced in a study of vaccination effects on CD4 cells after COVID-19. No cognate antigen is known for these TCRs. Using immunoSEQ multiplex PCR, the repertoire was profiled, and TCRdb retains in-frame clones only, with some absent. The data hold over 80,000 clones, with over 75% observed a single time. The sample was CD4+ T cells from PBMCs cultured with HCoV-OC43 spike peptides, taken after COVID-19 vaccination. Receptor source: a human donor who received a COVID-19 vaccine. CDR3s include the opening cysteine and the closing phenylalanine or tryptophan. D genes are given only for firm matches. Rows may omit the clone size; those that give it use once, few, many or a size class.

size	V	J	D	DNA	CDR3
NA	TRBV3-1/TRBV3-2	TRBJ2-3	TRBD2	TGTGCCAGCAGCCAATCGGGGGGGGTGGATACGCAGTATTTT	CASSQSGGVDTQYF
NA	TRBV9	TRBJ1-1	NA	TGTGCCAGCAGCGTAGTAAACGGGATACTCTCGAAGGACACTGAAGCTTTCTTT	CASSVVNGILSKDTEAFF
NA	TRBV29-1	TRBJ2-5	NA	TGCAGCGTTGAAGATGTTCCCGAAGCGGACTTC	CSVEDVPEADF
NA	TRBV24-1	TRBJ2-1	NA	TGTGCCACCAGTGATCAGGGTACCTACAATGAGCAGTTCTTC	CATSDQGTYNEQFF
NA	TRBV5-1	TRBJ2-3	NA	TGCGCCAGCAGAATCTCGAGCGCAGATACGCAGTATTTT	CASRISSADTQYF
NA	TRBV29-1	TRBJ2-3	TRBD2	TGCAGCGTTAGGGCTAGCGGGGGAGATACGCAGTATTTT	CSVRASGGDTQYF
NA	TRBV6-5	TRBJ1-1	NA	TGTGCCAGCAGTTACACCCGCCGGGGGATGAACACTGAAGCTTTCTTT	CASSYTRRGMNTEAFF
NA	TRBV18	TRBJ2-2	TRBD2	TGTGCCAGCTCACCACGAACGCTAGCGGGGAGCACCGGGGAGCTGTTTTTT	CASSPRTLAGSTGELFF
NA	TRBV28	TRBJ2-4	NA	TGTGCCAGCAGCCCCCCGGCGTCCAGCATTCAGTACTTC	CASSPPASSIQYF
once	TRBV7-2	TRBJ1-3	NA	TGTGCCAGCAGCTTAGGCGGAAGAGGAAACACCATATATTTT	CASSLGGRGNTIYF
NA	TRBV5-1	TRBJ2-1	TRBD2	TGCGCCAGCAGCTTGGCGGGGGGGTTGAATGAGCAGTTCTTC	CASSLAGGLNEQFF
NA	TRBV7-9	TRBJ2-3	NA	TGTGCCAGCAGCTTACGGGCAGGGACCACAGATACGCAGTATTTT	CASSLRAGTTDTQYF
NA	TRBV5-1	TRBJ1-4	NA	TGCGCCAGCAGCTTAACGGGCCCGGGGAGTGAAAAACTGTTTTTT	CASSLTGPGSEKLFF
NA	TRBV6-5	TRBJ1-2	TRBD1	TGTGCCAGCAGTTACTCTCCAGGGGGTGACTATGGCTACACCTTC	CASSYSPGGDYGYTF
NA	TRBV7-3	TRBJ2-3	NA	TGTGCCAGCAGCCCGGTGGCGGCTAGCACAGATACGCAGTATTTT	CASSPVAASTDTQYF
NA	TRBV5-1	TRBJ2-5	TRBD1	TGCGCCAGCAGCTGGGGACAGGGATTGGGGACCCAGTACTTC	CASSWGQGLGTQYF
NA	TRBV6-5	TRBJ1-3	NA	TGTGCCAGCAGTTATGGAACAGGGATCTCTGGAAACACCATATATTTT	CASSYGTGISGNTIYF
NA	TRBV19	TRBJ1-1	NA	TGTGCCAGTAGTAGCCCGGCAAGCGGGGAGTTGTTCACTGAAGCTTTCTTT	CASSSPASGELFTEAFF
NA	TRBV2	TRBJ1-5	NA	TGTGCCAGCATAGGGGAGGGAAATAGCAATCAGCCCCAGCATTTT	CASIGEGNSNQPQHF
medium-sized	TRBV6-5	TRBJ1-5	NA	TGTGCCAGCAGAGCAGGGGGCAATCAGCCCCAGCATTTT	CASRAGGNQPQHF
NA	TRBV10-2	TRBJ1-5	NA	TGCGCCAGCAGTGAGTCGTTTTCGGGAAGGGGCAATCAGCCCCAGCATTTT	CASSESFSGRGNQPQHF
NA	TRBV5-1	TRBJ1-1	TRBD1	TGCGCCAGCAGCTTGTCGATTGGACAGGGAGAGACTGAAGCTTTCTTT	CASSLSIGQGETEAFF
NA	TRBV24-1	TRBJ2-1	NA	TGTGCCACCAGTGGTCGGCCGAGCTCCTACAATGAGCAGTTCTTC	CATSGRPSSYNEQFF
NA	TRBV6-6	TRBJ2-1	TRBD2	TGTGCCAGCAGTCCGGGACTAGCGGGGGGGCGGGATTCGAAGCAGTTCTTC	CASSPGLAGGRDSKQFF
NA	TRBV7-2	TRBJ2-5	NA	TGTGCCAGCAGCCAAGTGGGGCGAGAGACCCAGTACTTC	CASSQVGRETQYF
NA	TRBV18	TRBJ1-1	NA	TGTGCCAGCTCCTCAGGGGAGAACACTGAAGCTTTCTTT	CASSSGENTEAFF
NA	TRBV7-9	TRBJ2-5	NA	TGTGCCAGCAGCCGAAATCTAGCATTGGGAGAGACCCAGTACTTC	CASSRNLALGETQYF
NA	TRBV5-4	TRBJ1-2	TRBD1	TGTGCCAGCAGCGCGGGACAGCTATATGGCTACACCTTC	CASSAGQLYGYTF
few	TRBV11-2	TRBJ1-2	NA	TGTGCCAGCAGCCCCTCAGGAGCAGCTATTTATGGCTACACCTTC	CASSPSGAAIYGYTF
NA	TRBV18	TRBJ1-1	TRBD1	TGTGCCAGCTCACCAAGGGGGCTCTTGTCTGAAGCTTTCTTT	CASSPRGLLSEAFF
NA	TRBV5-1	TRBJ1-2	NA	TGCGCCAGCAGCTTGGGGGCCGTTTATGGCTACACCTTC	CASSLGAVYGYTF
NA	TRBV19	TRBJ1-5	NA	TGTGCCAGTAGTATAGAACGGCAGGGGTACAATCAGCCCCAGCATTTT	CASSIERQGYNQPQHF
NA	TRBV3-1/TRBV3-2	TRBJ2-1	NA	TGTGCCAGCAGCCCCTATACAGGGAATGAGCAGTTCTTC	CASSPYTGNEQFF
NA	TRBV18	TRBJ2-1	NA	TGTGCCAGCTCACCACCGCTGCGTAACAATGAGCAGTTCTTC	CASSPPLRNNEQFF
NA	TRBV3-1/TRBV3-2	TRBJ2-2	NA	TGTGCCAGCAGCCAAGTGGAGGTAGGAATCACCGGGGAGCTGTTTTTT	CASSQVEVGITGELFF
NA	TRBV29-1	TRBJ2-2	NA	TGCAGCGTGAGCCTAATAGCGAACACCGGGGAGCTGTTTTTT	CSVSLIANTGELFF
NA	TRBV19	TRBJ1-2	TRBD1	TGTGCCAGTAGTATGAGGACAGGGACTAACTATGGCTACACCTTC	CASSMRTGTNYGYTF
NA	TRBV5-1	TRBJ1-4	NA	TGCGCCAGCAGGGGGAGTCCTAATGAAAAACTGTTTTTT	CASRGSPNEKLFF
NA	TRBV9	TRBJ1-1	NA	TGTGCCAGCAGCGTCCTGAGGACGAGCACTGAAGCTTTCTTT	CASSVLRTSTEAFF
NA	TRBV6-2/TRBV6-3	TRBJ1-2	NA	TGTGCCAGCAGTTCCCGGGACCGAGCTAACTATGGCTACACCTTC	CASSSRDRANYGYTF
once	TRBV4-1	TRBJ2-2	NA	TGCGCCAGCAGCCAAGACCCCGTAAACACCGGGGAGCTGTTTTTT	CASSQDPVNTGELFF
few	TRBV19	TRBJ1-5	TRBD1	TGTGCCAGTTGGGACAGCAGCAATCAGCCCCAGCATTTT	CASWDSSNQPQHF
NA	TRBV10-3	TRBJ1-5	NA	TGTGCCATCAGAGAGGGGGTAGACAATCAGCCCCAGCATTTT	CAIREGVDNQPQHF
once	TRBV7-2	TRBJ1-5	NA	TGTGCCAGCAGCTTATACGGGGGGGACAATCAGCCCCAGCATTTT	CASSLYGGDNQPQHF
NA	TRBV24-1	TRBJ2-6	NA	TGTGCCACCAGTGATCGGGTCTCTGGGGCCAACGTCCTGACTTTC	CATSDRVSGANVLTF
NA	TRBV6-5	TRBJ1-2	TRBD1	TGTGCCAGTCGAGGGGGACAGAATCGGGCCTATGGCTACACCTTC	CASRGGQNRAYGYTF
NA	TRBV2	TRBJ1-2	NA	TGTGCCAGCAGTGACAGGAACTATGGCTACACCTTC	CASSDRNYGYTF
few	TRBV5-1	TRBJ1-4	TRBD1	TGCGCCAGCAGCTTGGGGACAGGGCTTGAAAAACTGTTTTTT	CASSLGTGLEKLFF
NA	TRBV7-2	TRBJ2-3	NA	TGTGCCAGCAGCTCGAGCACAGATACGCAGTATTTT	CASSSSTDTQYF
NA	TRBV5-4	TRBJ1-2	NA	TGTGCCAGCAGCTTCGGCAGGGACTATGGCTACACCTTC	CASSFGRDYGYTF
NA	TRBV7-6	TRBJ2-1	TRBD2	TGTGCCAGCAGCTTTGGCATCGGGGGTAGCGGGGGAAACAATGAGCAGTTCTTC	CASSFGIGGSGGNNEQFF
NA	TRBV18	TRBJ1-4	NA	TGTGCCAGCTCACGCGGGTCAGTCGACGAAAAACTGTTTTTT	CASSRGSVDEKLFF
once	TRBV7-3	TRBJ2-1	NA	TGTGCCAGCAGCTTAAGCAGGGGCCAGATCAATGAGCAGTTCTTC	CASSLSRGQINEQFF
NA	TRBV6-4	TRBJ1-2	TRBD1	TGTGCCAGCAGTGGACAGGGAACCTATGGCTACACCTTC	CASSGQGTYGYTF
NA	TRBV9	TRBJ2-2	TRBD2	TGTGCCAGCAGCGTAGGGACTAGCGGTTACACCGGGGAGCTGTTTTTT	CASSVGTSGYTGELFF
NA	TRBV2	TRBJ1-2	NA	TGTGCCAGCAGGCCTGGACAGCAGCAGAACTATGGCTACACCTTC	CASRPGQQQNYGYTF